The text below deals with one T cell receptor (beta chain). The antigen is undetermined. The record originates from a study of somatic mutations in cytotoxic T cells in rheumatoid arthritis. Only in-frame clones appear in the TCRdb table, and some are missing; sequencing was by immunoSEQ multiplex PCR. The table has roughly 9,800 clones, more than 60% seen once. Study-level results: In about an eighth of the roughly 60 patients, the largest CD8+ clone exceeded 20% of CD8+ cells. Levels of CD8+ T-cell clonality in rheumatoid arthritis patients were statistically indistinguishable from those seen in age-matched healthy controls, with no significant difference. Of the expanded CD8+ clones, the antigen targets were not known.

The CDR3 totals 16 residues. The V and J ends lost 10 bases and 1 base, in that order; junction bases with no gene match: 10. CDR1 and CDR2 (germline): MDHEN, SYDVKM. V usage is TRBV28 and J usage is TRBJ2-4; TRBD2 agrees at 10 bases. The receptor comes from a man aged 45-60 years in good health. Source material: CD8+ T cells sorted from blood. For the CDR3, the DNA is TGTGCCACCCTCTCCAGCGGGAGGGCTGCCAAAAACATTCAGTACTTC. It is translated as CATLSSGRAAKNIQYF.